This TCR beta chain was captured by sequencing in a study of cytomegalovirus exposure and HLA in healthy donors. CDR1 and CDR2 from the germline V gene are SQVTM and ANQGSEA. This CDR3 is 20 amino acids long. Trimming cost V 3 bases and J 0 bases; bases outside gene matches: 12. The PCR made use of 60 Vbeta and 13 Jbeta primers. The table came from immunoSEQ multiplex PCR; TCRdb's copy has only in-frame clones and leaves some out. The sample yields some 140,000 clones, 76% seen once. The rearrangement uses TRBV29-1 and TRBJ2-3, with 16 bases identical to TRBD2. The TCR sequence derives from a female donor in good health and CMV-seropositive. The source material was PBMCs. CDR3 nucleotide sequence: TGCAGCGTTGAGATACCGGGACTAGCGGGAGGGAAAACTAGCACAGATACGCAGTATTTT. As protein: CSVEIPGLAGGKTSTDTQYF.